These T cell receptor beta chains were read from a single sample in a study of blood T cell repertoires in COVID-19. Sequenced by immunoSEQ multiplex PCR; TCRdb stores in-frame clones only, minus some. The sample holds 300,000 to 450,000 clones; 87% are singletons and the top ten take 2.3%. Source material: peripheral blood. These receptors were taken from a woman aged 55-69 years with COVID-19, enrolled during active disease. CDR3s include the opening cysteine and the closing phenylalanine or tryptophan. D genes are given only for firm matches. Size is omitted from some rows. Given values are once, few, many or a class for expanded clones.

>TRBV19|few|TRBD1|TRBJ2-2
CAGRGLGTGELFF
TGTGCCGGCAGGGGGCTGGGCACCGGGGAGCTGTTTTTT
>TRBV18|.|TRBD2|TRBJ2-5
CASSQILAASGGASGETQYF
TGTGCCAGCTCACAAATACTTGCCGCCAGCGGGGGGGCCTCTGGCGAGACCCAGTACTTC
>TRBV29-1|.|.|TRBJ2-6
CSVANPPLGSGANVLTF
TGCAGCGTAGCTAATCCCCCCCTAGGCTCTGGGGCCAACGTCCTGACTTTC
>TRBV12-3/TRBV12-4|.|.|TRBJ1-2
CASSYKRFYGYTF
TGTGCCAGCAGTTATAAGAGATTCTATGGCTACACCTTC
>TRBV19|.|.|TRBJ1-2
CASSKQANGYTF
TGTGCCAGTTCTAAGCAAGCTAATGGCTACACCTTC
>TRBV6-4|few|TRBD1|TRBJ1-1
CASSPGTGLMNTEAFF
TGTGCCAGCAGTCCCGGGACAGGGCTCATGAACACTGAAGCTTTCTTT
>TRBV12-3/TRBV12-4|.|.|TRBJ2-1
CASSLDSNEQFF
TGTGCCAGCAGTTTAGACTCCAATGAGCAGTTCTTC
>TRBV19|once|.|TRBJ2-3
CASSTGAGTDTQYF
TGTGCCAGTAGTACAGGGGCGGGCACAGATACGCAGTATTTT
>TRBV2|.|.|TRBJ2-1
CASRPQSNEQFF
TGTGCCAGCAGGCCACAGTCCAATGAGCAGTTCTTC
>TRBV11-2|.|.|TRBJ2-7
CASSLAQGREQYF
TGTGCCAGCAGCTTAGCACAGGGACGCGAGCAGTACTTC
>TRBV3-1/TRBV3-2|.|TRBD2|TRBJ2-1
CASSQRIAGGPYNEQFF
TGTGCCAGCAGCCAACGTATAGCGGGGGGGCCCTACAATGAGCAGTTCTTC
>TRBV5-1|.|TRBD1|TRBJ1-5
CASSLEDRDGNQPQHF
TGCGCCAGCAGCCTAGAGGACAGGGATGGCAATCAGCCCCAGCATTTT
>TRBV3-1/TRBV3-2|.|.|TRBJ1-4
CASSQETGRGNEKLFF
TGTGCCAGCAGCCAAGAGACGGGCAGGGGTAATGAAAAACTGTTTTTT
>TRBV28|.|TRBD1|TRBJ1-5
CASSSRTGPLNQPQHF
TGTGCCAGCAGCTCTCGGACAGGTCCCCTCAATCAGCCCCAGCATTTT
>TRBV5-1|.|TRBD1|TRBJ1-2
CASSLVVGQVYGYTF
TGCGCCAGCAGCTTGGTCGTGGGACAGGTCTATGGCTACACCTTC
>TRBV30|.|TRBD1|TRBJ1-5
CAWRGAGGQPQHF
TGTGCCTGGAGGGGGGCAGGGGGGCAGCCCCAGCATTTT
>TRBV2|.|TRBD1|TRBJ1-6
CASTGTANSPLHF
TGTGCCAGCACCGGGACAGCAAATTCACCCCTCCACTTT
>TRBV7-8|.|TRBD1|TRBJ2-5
CASRIGTGKETQYF
TGTGCCAGCAGAATAGGGACAGGGAAGGAGACCCAGTACTTC
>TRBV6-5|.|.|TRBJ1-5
CASSRQSNSNQPQHF
TGTGCCAGCAGTCGACAGAGTAATAGCAATCAGCCCCAGCATTTT